One sample yielded the 22 T cell receptor beta chains listed below, sequenced in a study of cytomegalovirus exposure and HLA in healthy donors. The study ran its PCR with 60 Vbeta and 13 Jbeta primers. TCRdb's table, derived via immunoSEQ multiplex PCR, lists solely in-frame clones and lacks some. The table includes roughly 180,000 clones, 60% to 85% detected once. Sample: PBMCs. All receptors come from a man between 18 and 35 years old in good health and CMV-seronegative.

V usage is TRBV11-2 and J usage is TRBJ1-6; D unclear. The germline V gene encodes CDR1 SGHAT and CDR2 FQNNGV. This CDR3 is built from 13 residues. V lost 2 bases to trimming and J lost 7 bases, with 6 bases between them. As DNA, the CDR3 is TGTGCCAGCAGCTTATTTGAGAATTCACCCCTCCACTTT. It codes for CASSLFENSPLHF.

The chain joins TRBV27 to TRBJ1-2; D is possibly TRBD1 (6 bases). Trimming pared 0 bases from V and 3 bases from J, leaving 11 bases between. CDR1 MNHEY and CDR2 SMNVEV come from the germline V gene (reference sequence). The CDR3 extends over 15 amino acids. CDR3 loop: CASSLSTGLDYGYTF. For the CDR3, the DNA is TGTGCCAGCAGTTTATCCACAGGGCTCGACTATGGCTACACCTTC.

This chain links TRBV5-4 with TRBJ1-4, with 8 positions matching TRBD1. The CDR3 loop spans 15 amino acids. Per the germline V gene, CDR1 is SGHNT and CDR2 is YYREEE (reference sequence). The V gene end was trimmed by 0 bases and the J gene end by 5 bases; junction bases not matched to a gene: 3. In DNA form, the CDR3 reads TGTGCCAGCAGCTTGGCAGGGGGCAGGAATGAAAAACTGTTTTTT. Translating it yields CASSLAGGRNEKLFF.

The chain couples TRBV27 to TRBJ2-5; TRBD2 aligns across 8 bases. V lost 3 bases to trimming and J lost 4 bases; unmatched junction nucleotides: 10. CDR3 length equals 16 residues. Germline-derived CDR1 and CDR2 are MNHEY and SMNVEV (reference sequence). The CDR3 DNA reads as TGTGCCAGCAGTTTCTCGGGGGGGATGTTAGGAGAGACCCAGTACTTC. Translated: CASSFSGGMLGETQYF.

This chain's CDR3 is CASRGTGSPEAFF. CDR3 sequence (DNA): TGTGCCAGCAGGGGGACAGGGTCCCCTGAAGCTTTCTTT. The chain has TRBV6-5 and TRBJ1-1; 9 bases are shared with TRBD1. CDR1 and CDR2 from the germline V gene are MNHEY and SVGAGI. This CDR3 is 13 amino acids long. Germline trimming cut 6 bases from V and 6 bases from J; bases unmatched to any gene: 5.

V is TRBV7-9 and J is TRBJ2-1; D perhaps matches TRBD2 (6 bases). This CDR3 is built from 16 residues. The ends were cut back, 5 bases at V and 2 bases at J, with 16 bases in the middle. Germline CDR1 and CDR2: SEHNR and FQNEAQ (reference sequence). The CDR3 loop is CASSGGTSGAYNEQFF. The CDR3 region has the DNA TGTGCCAGCAGCGGGGGGACTTCGGGGGCCTACAATGAGCAGTTCTTC.

The CDR3 nucleotides are TGCAGCGTTGCCAGGGTTAGCCACCAAGAGACCCAGTACTTC. Its protein product is CSVARVSHQETQYF. The chain joins TRBV29-1 to TRBJ2-5, with D perhaps matching TRBD1 (5 bases). V lost 4 bases and J lost 0, with 12 bases in between. This CDR3 contains 14 residues. Germline CDR1 SQVTM, CDR2 ANQGSEA. The complete variable domain, with remaining parts taken from reference TRBV29-1 and TRBJ2-5, reads SAVISQKPSRDICQRGTSLTIQCQVDSQVTMMFWYRQQPGQSLTLIATANQGSEATYESGFVIDKFPISRPNLTFSTLTVSNMSPEDSSIYLCSVARVSHQETQYFGPGTRLLVL.

This rearrangement joins TRBV20-1 to TRBJ2-7; D gene ambiguous. Germline V gene data show CDR1 as DFQATT and CDR2 as SNEGSKA (reference sequence). V was cut by 4 bases and J by 3 bases, with 7 bases left in between. This CDR3 has 11 amino acids. CDR3 in amino acids: CSAILNYEQYF. In DNA form, the CDR3 reads TGCAGTGCTATACTTAACTACGAGCAGTACTTC.

This clone was counted only a few times. The V and J genes are TRBV28 and TRBJ1-6; D might be TRBD1 (5 bases). V lost 1 base and J lost 7, with 11 bases in between. From germline, CDR1 is MDHEN and CDR2 SYDVKM. This CDR3 has 15 amino acids. The CDR3, as DNA: TGTGCCAGCAGTTTATTGAAGGGGCCGAATTCACCCCTCCACTTT. Translating it yields CASSLLKGPNSPLHF.

The V call is TRBV9, the J call TRBJ2-2; TRBD2 is a possible D gene (6 bases). V dropped 2 bases and J dropped 5 bases, with 13 bases sitting between them. The germline V gene encodes CDR1 SGDLS and CDR2 YYNGEE. The CDR3 is made up of 15 amino acids. Here the CDR3 reads CASSVATSFTGELFF. In DNA, the CDR3 is TGTGCCAGCAGCGTCGCGACTAGTTTTACCGGGGAGCTGTTTTTT.

The chain uses TRBV15 and TRBJ1-2, with D possibly TRBD1 on 5 matching bases. Germline V gene sequence: CDR1 LNHNV, CDR2 YYDKDF (reference sequence). V lost 0 bases and J 8 bases, leaving 13 bases between the germline ends. The CDR3 contains 14 residues. The CDR3 sequence: CATSRDPGGGGYTF. CDR3 bases: TGTGCCACCAGCAGAGACCCTGGGGGGGGAGGCTACACCTTC.

CDR3 protein: CASSPYGLAGSSYNEQFF. In nucleotides, the CDR3 is TGCGCCAGCAGCCCCTATGGGCTAGCGGGTAGCTCCTACAATGAGCAGTTCTTC. This chain links TRBV5-1 with TRBJ2-1; 8 nucleotides line up with TRBD2. CDR1 and CDR2 (germline): SGHRS, YFSETQ. V shed 4 bases and J 0 bases; nucleotides not matched to a gene: 12. This CDR3 region has 18 residues.

Only a few counts were recorded for this clone. This sequence joins TRBV7-6 and TRBJ2-3, with D unclear. V was cut by 4 bases and J by 3 bases, with 11 bases left in between. CDR1 is SGHVS, CDR2 FNYEAQ, per germline. The CDR3 is 14 residues long. CDR3 in DNA: TGTGCCAGCAGCTATCCAGACGGGACAGATACGCAGTATTTT. It yields the protein CASSYPDGTDTQYF.

V gene TRBV28 combines with J gene TRBJ2-7; 12 nucleotides match TRBD2. The CDR3 runs to 17 residues. V shed 6 bases and J 3 bases; nucleotides not matched to a gene: 12. CDR1 and CDR2 from the germline V gene are MDHEN and SYDVKM. For the CDR3, the DNA is TGTGCCAGCAGCCCGACTAGCGGGAGTCCAAGAGGCTACGAGCAGTACTTC. Protein product: CASSPTSGSPRGYEQYF.

The chain is built from TRBV19 and TRBJ1-2; a possible D gene is TRBD1 (5 bases). The V end was cut by 8 bases, the J end by 4 bases, with 20 bases between. The CDR3 is made up of 15 amino acids. Germline CDR1 reads LNHDA; CDR2 reads SQIVND (reference sequence). CDR3 nucleotide sequence: TGTGCCAGTTCCCCCCCGGGGGGGGTTGTCTATGGCTACACCTTC. This encodes CASSPPGGVVYGYTF.

The V gene is TRBV5-4, the J gene TRBJ1-2; the D gene is possibly TRBD1 (5 bases). The CDR3 runs 16 residues. CDR1 and CDR2 (germline): SGHNT, YYREEE (reference sequence). The V and J ends lost 3 bases and 8 bases respectively, with 23 bases between them. The CDR3 DNA is TGTGCCAGCAGCTCGGGGGAGCCGGTGTTTAACGTGGGCTACACCTTC. This codes for CASSSGEPVFNVGYTF. Full variable domain (missing parts from reference TRBV5-4 and TRBJ1-2): ETGVTQSPTHLIKTRGQQVTLRCSSQSGHNTVSWYQQALGQGPQFIFQYYREEENGRGNFPPRFSGLQFPNYSSELNVNALELDDSALYLCASSSGEPVFNVGYTFGSGTRLTVV.

The rearrangement joins TRBV6-1 to TRBJ1-5, with 8 bases aligning to TRBD1. The V gene end was trimmed by 4 bases and the J gene end by 6 bases; junction bases not matched to a gene: 8. The CDR3 has 15 residues. Germline V CDR1 and CDR2: MNHNS, SASEGT. The CDR3 DNA follows: TGTGCCAGCAGTGGGGCGGACAGGGCGGGTCAGCCCCAGCATTTT. Its translation: CASSGADRAGQPQHF.

This chain connects TRBV5-1 to TRBJ1-5; 9 bases map to TRBD1. Trimming took 4 bases from V and 7 from J; bases not matched to a gene: 6. The CDR3 runs to 14 residues. Germline CDR1 reads SGHRS; CDR2 reads YFSETQ. The CDR3 DNA reads as TGCGCCAGCAGCGTCGGGACAGGGAGACAGCCCCAGCATTTT. This codes for CASSVGTGRQPQHF. Full variable domain (remainder filled in from reference TRBV5-1 and TRBJ1-5): KAGVTQTPRYLIKTRGQQVTLSCSPISGHRSVSWYQQTPGQGLQFLFEYFSETQRNKGNFPGRFSGRQFSNSRSEMNVSTLELGDSALYLCASSVGTGRQPQHFGDGTRLSIL.

The chain is built from TRBV6-1 and TRBJ2-1; tentative D call: TRBD2 (5 bases). The V end lost 7 bases, the J end lost 16 bases, and 17 bases lay between the germline ends. The CDR3 has 11 residues. Germline CDR1 MNHNS, CDR2 SASEGT. CDR3 loop: CASNQGARGFF. In nucleotides, the CDR3 is TGTGCCAGCAATCAAGGAGCCCGGGGTTTCTTC.

V is TRBV5-6 and J is TRBJ2-3; 15 bases fit TRBD2. This CDR3 has 15 residues. CDR1 and CDR2 from the germline V gene are SGHDT and YYEEEE. Germline trimming cut 4 bases from V and 5 bases from J; bases unmatched to any gene: 2. CDR3 sequence reads: CASSLGLAGGDTQYF. The CDR3 nucleotides read TGTGCCAGCAGCCTGGGACTAGCGGGAGGAGATACGCAGTATTTT.

The rearrangement joins TRBV29-1 to TRBJ1-2; D is possibly TRBD1 (6 bases). Germline loops: CDR1 SQVTM, CDR2 ANQGSEA. CDR3 length equals 12 residues. The V end was cut by 3 bases, the J end by 8 bases, with 13 bases between. The CDR3 region has the DNA TGCAGCGTTGACGGGACAACGGGGGGCTACACCTTC. This gives the protein CSVDGTTGGYTF.

CDR3 loop: CASSLVSMNTEAFF. CDR3 bases: TGCGCCAGCAGCTTGGTTTCCATGAACACTGAAGCTTTCTTT. The chain combines TRBV5-1 with TRBJ1-1, with D unresolved. CDR3 length: 14 amino acids. Germline assignment: CDR1 SGHRS and CDR2 YFSETQ. V dropped 0 bases and J dropped 0 bases, with 6 bases sitting between them.